This T cell receptor beta chain stems from a study of T cells after yellow fever vaccination. TCRdb analysed the 5' RACE reads with MiXCR anew, one entry per CDR3 protein. The sample consists of 200,000 to 300,000 distinct CDR3 sequences, 6.5% to 7.5% of them appearing once. CDR3 length equals 15 residues. Losses at the gene ends were 10 bases for V and 5 bases for J; bases not matched to a gene: 13. Per germline, CDR1 SNHLY and CDR2 FYNNEI. This clonotype has only a few counts. This clonotype was sampled from a man in his thirties or forties who received the YFV17D yellow fever vaccine. The J gene is TRBJ2-5, the V gene TRBV2; 10 positions agree with TRBD2. Specimen: CD4+ T cells sorted from PBMCs, collected on the day of the yellow fever booster vaccination. This CDR3 is CAMWTGLTSGETQYF. The CDR3 DNA sequence: TGTGCCATGTGGACAGGGCTGACTAGCGGGGAGACCCAGTACTTC.